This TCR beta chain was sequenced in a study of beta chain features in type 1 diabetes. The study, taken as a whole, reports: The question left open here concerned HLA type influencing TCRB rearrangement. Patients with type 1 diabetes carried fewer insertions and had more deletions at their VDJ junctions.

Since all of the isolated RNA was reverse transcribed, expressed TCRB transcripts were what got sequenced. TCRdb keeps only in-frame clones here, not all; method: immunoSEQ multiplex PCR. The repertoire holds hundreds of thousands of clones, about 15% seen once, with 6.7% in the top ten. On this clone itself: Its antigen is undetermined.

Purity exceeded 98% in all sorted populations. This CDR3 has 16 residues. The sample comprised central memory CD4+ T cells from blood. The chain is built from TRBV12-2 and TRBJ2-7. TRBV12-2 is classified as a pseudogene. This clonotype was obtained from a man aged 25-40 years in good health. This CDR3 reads CASRLARLLSSYEQYV. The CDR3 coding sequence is TGTGCAAGTCGCTTAGCGCGTCTCCTGAGCTCCTACGAGCAGTACGTC.